A few counts support the clone carrying this T cell receptor beta chain. V was shortened by 7 bases and J by 5 bases, with 11 bases between the two germline ends. This CDR3 spans 13 amino acids. Germline CDR1 is SNHLY and CDR2 is FYNNEI. All the people who gave samples were healthy bone marrow donors. The data are from a study of cytomegalovirus exposure and HLA in healthy donors. Vbeta (60) and Jbeta (13) primers were used in the PCR. Only in-frame clones appear in the TCRdb table, and some are missing; sequencing was by immunoSEQ multiplex PCR. Altogether about 170,000 clones are present, 80% to 85% being singletons, with the ten largest covering more than 0.35%.

The TCR sequence derives from a boy between 2 and 10 years old in good health and CMV-seronegative. The chain is built from TRBV2 and TRBJ1-4; no reliable D call. The specimen was PBMCs. The CDR3: CASKEGSNEKLFF. The CDR3 region has the DNA TGTGCCAGCAAGGAGGGTAGCAATGAAAAACTGTTTTTT.